This TCR beta chain derives from a study of blood T cells in healthy people across ages. Study-wide points: PBMCs were not sorted, which prevented a conclusive comparison of naive versus antigen-experienced cells. The study found TCR beta diversity correlated strongly with naive T cell percentage.

Worth noting for this clonotype: Its matching antigen is unknown.

For every donor, a draw yielded around 10 milliliters of peripheral blood. Primed by a sample-barcoded 5' primer and a J-beta primer mix, a second PCR proceeded for roughly 7 to 11 cycles. TCRdb independently ran MiXCR on the 5' RACE reads; one entry per CDR3 protein. The sample includes about 1.1 million distinct CDR3 sequences, 35% to 40% of them seen just once. The clonotype was recovered from a man aged 18 to 30 in good health. The sample comprised blood.

The CDR3 sequence: CASSVENRGRTGELFF. The CDR3 DNA is TGTGCCAGCAGCGTAGAGAACAGGGGGCGGACCGGGGAGCTGTTTTTT. The rearrangement links TRBV9 to TRBJ2-2; 9 bases are shared with TRBD1. The germline V gene has CDR1 SGDLS and CDR2 YYNGEE. After removal of 0 bases from V and 5 bases from J, the junction contained 5 bases not matched to a gene. This CDR3 spans 16 amino acids.